The clone carrying this TCR beta chain was counted many times. Antigen unknown. The sample belongs to a study of T-cell reconstitution after alpha-beta-depleted transplantation in children. Study results and limitations: Several hundred expanded graft clones reportedly supplied alpha-beta T cells about two months after transplant. High day-60 TCRbeta diversity in some patients came from surviving recipient T cells and thymic progenitors.

Trimming removed 2 bases from V and 5 bases from J; junction bases left unmatched: 3. The CDR3 has 13 residues. Looked up from germline, CDR1 is SGHRS and CDR2 is YFSETQ. During its preparation, the TCRbeta library received unique molecular identifiers. TCRdb re-called the PCR reads through MiXCR, storing one row per CDR3 protein. The table lists roughly 300,000 distinct CDR3 sequences, 11% of them singletons. The sequencing here drew on peripheral blood, taken 180 days after TCRalphabeta/CD19-depleted stem cell transplant. This TCR derives from a male patient aged 2 to 10 who had a stem cell transplant for chronic granulomatous disease, so the T cells may come from the graft donor. The chain links TRBV5-1 to TRBJ2-5; TRBD1 agrees at 7 bases. The CDR3 reads CASSLGTAETQYF. In DNA, the CDR3 is TGCGCCAGCAGCTTAGGGACAGCGGAGACCCAGTACTTC.